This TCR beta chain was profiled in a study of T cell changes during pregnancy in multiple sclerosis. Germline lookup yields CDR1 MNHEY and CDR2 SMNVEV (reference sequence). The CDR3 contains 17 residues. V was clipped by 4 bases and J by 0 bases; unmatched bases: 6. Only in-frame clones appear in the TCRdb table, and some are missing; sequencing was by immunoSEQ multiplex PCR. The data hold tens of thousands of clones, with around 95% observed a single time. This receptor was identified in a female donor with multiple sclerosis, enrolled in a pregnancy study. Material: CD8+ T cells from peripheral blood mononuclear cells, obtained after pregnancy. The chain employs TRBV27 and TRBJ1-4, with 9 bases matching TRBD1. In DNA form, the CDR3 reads TGTGCCAGCAGTTCACAGGGGGCGCTTGCAACTAATGAAAAACTGTTTTTT. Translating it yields CASSSQGALATNEKLFF.